Following are 21 T cell receptor beta chains from one sample sequenced in a study of blood T cell repertoires in COVID-19. Clones were sequenced by immunoSEQ multiplex PCR, and TCRdb holds only the in-frame ones, with some missing. The sample includes 350,000 or so clones, roughly 89% of them seen just once. The material sequenced was peripheral blood. The receptors derive from a young man with active or convalescent COVID-19.

V and J are TRBV6-5 and TRBJ2-1; D may be TRBD1 (6 bases). V was pared by 7 bases and J by 2 bases, with 15 bases between. CDR1 is MNHEY, CDR2 SVGAGI, per germline. The CDR3 extends over 15 amino acids. The CDR3 DNA reads TGTGCCAGCAAAACAGGGTACGGTGCCTACAATGAGCAGTTCTTC. Protein: CASKTGYGAYNEQFF.

This clone was recorded once. V usage is TRBV24-1 and J usage is TRBJ2-3; D may be TRBD1 (6 bases). Germline CDR1 is KGHDR and CDR2 is SFDVKD. This CDR3 has 17 amino acids. V was cut by 4 bases and J by 4 bases, with 20 bases left in between. In DNA form, the CDR3 reads TGTGCCACCAGTGACCCCCCGCGTTCAGGGGCGTCAGATACGCAGTATTTT. It is translated as CATSDPPRSGASDTQYF.

The rearrangement uses TRBV7-2 and TRBJ1-4, with 7 positions matching TRBD1. CDR3 size: 14 residues. From germline, CDR1 is SGHTA and CDR2 FQGNSA. Unmatched junction bases numbered 7, after V lost 4 bases and J lost 8 bases. CDR3 amino acids: CASSSGQFTEKLFF. The CDR3 DNA reads as TGTGCCAGCAGCTCGGGACAGTTTACAGAAAAACTGTTTTTT. Looking up the rest from reference TRBV7-2 and TRBJ1-4 gives the full variable domain: GAGVSQSPSNKVTEKGKDVELRCDPISGHTALYWYRQSLGQGLEFLIYFQGNSAPDKSGLPSDRFSAERTGGSVSTLTIQRTQQEDSAVYLCASSSGQFTEKLFFGSGTQLSVL.

This chain uses TRBV30 with TRBJ2-7; 10 bases are shared with TRBD1. The CDR3 contains 14 residues. Trimming removed 5 bases from V and 2 bases from J; junction bases left unmatched: 6. The germline gives CDR1 GTSNPN, CDR2 SVGIG (reference sequence). CDR3 coding DNA: TGTGCCTGGGGCCGGGACAGGGGACCCTACGAGCAGTACTTC. Residues: CAWGRDRGPYEQYF.

The chain recombines TRBV21-1 with TRBJ1-2; whether TRBD1, the table's D call, matches the DNA was not checked. TRBV21-1 is assigned pseudogene status. The CDR3 sequence is 14 residues long. CDR3 protein: CASSKLDRDYGYTF. CDR3 DNA sequence: TGTGCCAGCAGCAAATTGGACAGAGACTATGGCTACACCTTC.

The chain uses TRBV19 and TRBJ1-4; no definite D call. Trimming cost V 2 bases and J 2 bases, with 15 bases left between them. This CDR3 spans 17 amino acids. CDR1 is LNHDA, CDR2 SQIVND, per germline (reference sequence). The DNA for the CDR3 is TGTGCCAGTAGTATAAAGTCTTCCCCCGGGACTAATGAAAAACTGTTTTTT. Residues: CASSIKSSPGTNEKLFF. Filled out from reference TRBV19 and TRBJ1-4, the complete variable domain reads DGGITQSPKYLFRKEGQNVTLSCEQNLNHDAMYWYRQDPGQGLRLIYYSQIVNDFQKGDIAEGYSVSREKKESFPLTVTSAQKNPTAFYLCASSIKSSPGTNEKLFFGSGTQLSVL.

The chain couples TRBV19 to TRBJ1-4; 8 positions agree with TRBD1. This CDR3 has 15 residues. CDR1 and CDR2 (germline): LNHDA, SQIVND (reference sequence). V dropped 1 base and J dropped 4; count of bases not matched to a gene: 2. This chain's CDR3 is CASSIATGVNEKLFF. The CDR3 DNA is TGTGCCAGTAGTATAGCGACAGGGGTTAATGAAAAACTGTTTTTT.

This clone is a singleton in its sample. The V gene is TRBV11-3, the J gene TRBJ1-1, with D perhaps TRBD1 (5 bases). Trimming removed 6 bases at V and 4 bases at J, with 6 bases between. Germline CDR1 and CDR2: SGHNT and YENEEA. CDR3 size: 11 residues. CDR3 protein: CASSQGTEAFF. The CDR3 bases are TGTGCCAGCAGTCAGGGCACTGAAGCTTTCTTT. Combining the CDR3 with reference TRBV11-3 and TRBJ1-1 gives the whole variable domain EAGVVQSPRYKIIEKKQPVAFWCNPISGHNTLYWYLQNLGQGPELLIRYENEEAVDDSQLPKDRFSAERLKGVDSTLKIQPAELGDSAVYLCASSQGTEAFFGQGTRLTVV.

This rearrangement joins TRBV5-6 to TRBJ2-3, with a weak D call TRBD2 (6 bases). CDR1 is SGHDT and CDR2 is YYEEEE in the germline V gene. The CDR3 has 14 amino acids. V shed 5 bases and J shed 7 bases, with 17 bases lying between them. CDR3 DNA sequence: TGTGCCAGCAGTCCCTGGGCGGGATTAAATACGCAGTATTTT. Amino acids: CASSPWAGLNTQYF.

A word on this clone: An end of the junction does not agree with germline; a read error may underlie this. This rearrangement joins TRBV7-9 to TRBJ2-7; a possible D gene is TRBD1 (6 bases). The CDR3 runs to 16 residues. Germline assignment: CDR1 SEHNR and CDR2 FQNEAQ (reference sequence). The CDR3 loop is CASSPIMGAFSSEQYF. CDR3 in DNA: TGTGCCAGCAGCCCAATTATGGGGGCTTTTTCCTCCGAGCAGTACTTC. Looking up the rest from reference TRBV7-9 and TRBJ2-7 gives the full variable domain: DTGVSQNPRHKITKRGQNVTFRCDPISEHNRLYWYRQTLGQGPEFLTYFQNEAQLEKSRLLSDRFSAERPKGSFSTLEIQRTEQGDSAMYLCASSPIMGAFSSEQYFGPGTRLTVT.

The chain recombines TRBV7-2 with TRBJ1-2; TRBD1 matches at 7 bases. J gave up 4 bases and V 8 bases, and 10 bases lay outside the gene matches. Germline loops: CDR1 SGHTA, CDR2 FQGNSA. The CDR3 length is 14 residues. This CDR3 is CASEREGAGYGYTF. The CDR3 coding sequence is TGTGCCAGCGAACGAGAGGGGGCAGGCTATGGCTACACCTTC.

The rearrangement joins TRBV12-3 or TRBV12-4 to TRBJ2-2; no clear D. With 6 bases removed from V and 6 bases from J, the gap between germline ends came to 5 bases. The CDR3 is 11 amino acids. CDR3 region: CASSRAGELFF. The CDR3 coding sequence is TGTGCCAGCAGCCGGGCCGGGGAGCTGTTTTTT.

The chain employs TRBV6-5 and TRBJ1-1; TRBD1 agrees at 12 bases. The CDR3 is made up of 15 amino acids. Germline CDR1 reads MNHEY; CDR2 reads SVGAGI. Germline trimming cut 10 bases from V and 7 bases from J; bases unmatched to any gene: 13. The CDR3 DNA follows: TGTGCCACCAACCGGGACAGGGGGCTCCTAGGTGAAGCTTTCTTT. Translating it yields CATNRDRGLLGEAFF.

For this clone: The same CDR3 arises from other DNA sequences in this sample as well. The V call is TRBV19, the J call TRBJ2-2; 9 bases align to TRBD2. V trimming: 1 base; J trimming: 6 bases; junction bases outside the gene matches: 6. The CDR3 extends over 16 amino acids. CDR1 is LNHDA and CDR2 is SQIVND in the germline V gene (reference sequence). The CDR3 is CASSIGAGGPSGELFF. The DNA for the CDR3 is TGTGCCAGTAGTATAGGCGCGGGGGGGCCATCCGGGGAGCTGTTTTTT.

The chain couples TRBV28 to TRBJ2-3, with a weak D call TRBD2 (6 bases). V gave up 8 bases and J gave up 6 bases, with 21 bases separating them. CDR3 length: 15 amino acids. Germline lookup yields CDR1 MDHEN and CDR2 SYDVKM. Here the CDR3 reads CASGAGGPSGDTQYF. The DNA of the CDR3 is TGTGCCAGCGGGGCCGGAGGGCCCTCGGGCGATACGCAGTATTTT.

The chain recombines TRBV6-5 with TRBJ2-7; 14 bases align to TRBD2. The CDR3 is 16 residues long. The ends lost 4 bases at V and 3 bases at J; junction bases unmatched: 5. Looked up from germline, CDR1 is MNHEY and CDR2 is SVGAGI. The CDR3 sequence: CASSSRLAGGLYEQYF. CDR3 sequence (DNA): TGTGCCAGCAGTTCCCGACTAGCGGGGGGGCTCTACGAGCAGTACTTC.

Worth noting for this clone: The germline gene is not matched at one end of the junction; a read error may be the cause. CDR3 nucleotides: TGTGCCAGCAGGAGGGCCAACGTGCTGACTTTC. Its protein product is CASRRANVLTF. This sequence joins TRBV12-3 or TRBV12-4 and TRBJ2-6; D may be TRBD2 (5 bases). This CDR3 spans 11 amino acids.

The chain couples TRBV19 to TRBJ1-4, with 10 bases that match TRBD1. The CDR3 is 19 residues long. V lost 8 bases, J lost 1 base, and 16 bases stayed unmatched. The germline gives CDR1 LNHDA, CDR2 SQIVND (reference sequence). The CDR3 nucleotides are TGTGCCAGTCCCTATGGGATGGGACAGGGGCCTTTAACTAATGAAAAACTGTTTTTT. Amino acids: CASPYGMGQGPLTNEKLFF.

The rearrangement uses TRBV4-1 and TRBJ1-2; 8 nucleotides match TRBD1. Germline V gene lookup returns CDR1 MGHRA and CDR2 YSYEKL. The V segment lost 0 bases and the J segment 4 bases; nucleotides outside the gene matches: 4. The length of the CDR3 is 15 residues. DNA of the CDR3: TGCGCCAGCAGCCAAGAGGACAGGGAGGGCTATGGCTACACCTTC. It is translated as CASSQEDREGYGYTF.

This clone was recorded once. The chain employs TRBV11-2 and TRBJ2-1, with TRBD2 identical over 10 bases. Germline trimming cut 5 bases from V and 7 bases from J; bases unmatched to any gene: 14. This CDR3 region has 17 residues. The germline V gene encodes CDR1 SGHAT and CDR2 FQNNGV. CDR3 DNA sequence: TGTGCCAGCAGCCCCGAGCAGTGGCTAGCGGGAGTGAATGAGCAGTTCTTC. It codes for CASSPEQWLAGVNEQFF. The full variable domain, in which reference TRBV11-2 and TRBJ2-1 provide the parts outside the CDR3, is EAGVAQSPRYKIIEKRQSVAFWCNPISGHATLYWYQQILGQGPKLLIQFQNNGVVDDSQLPKDRFSAERLKGVDSTLKIQPAKLEDSAVYLCASSPEQWLAGVNEQFFGPGTRLTVL.

The rearrangement uses TRBV5-6 and TRBJ1-1; D is perhaps TRBD1 (6 bases). This CDR3 comprises 13 residues. Trimming pared 0 bases from V and 5 bases from J, leaving 8 bases between. Germline values: CDR1 SGHDT, CDR2 YYEEEE. CDR3 in DNA: TGTGCCAGCAGCTTGGGGGGGCTGACTGAAGCTTTCTTT. Its translation: CASSLGGLTEAFF.